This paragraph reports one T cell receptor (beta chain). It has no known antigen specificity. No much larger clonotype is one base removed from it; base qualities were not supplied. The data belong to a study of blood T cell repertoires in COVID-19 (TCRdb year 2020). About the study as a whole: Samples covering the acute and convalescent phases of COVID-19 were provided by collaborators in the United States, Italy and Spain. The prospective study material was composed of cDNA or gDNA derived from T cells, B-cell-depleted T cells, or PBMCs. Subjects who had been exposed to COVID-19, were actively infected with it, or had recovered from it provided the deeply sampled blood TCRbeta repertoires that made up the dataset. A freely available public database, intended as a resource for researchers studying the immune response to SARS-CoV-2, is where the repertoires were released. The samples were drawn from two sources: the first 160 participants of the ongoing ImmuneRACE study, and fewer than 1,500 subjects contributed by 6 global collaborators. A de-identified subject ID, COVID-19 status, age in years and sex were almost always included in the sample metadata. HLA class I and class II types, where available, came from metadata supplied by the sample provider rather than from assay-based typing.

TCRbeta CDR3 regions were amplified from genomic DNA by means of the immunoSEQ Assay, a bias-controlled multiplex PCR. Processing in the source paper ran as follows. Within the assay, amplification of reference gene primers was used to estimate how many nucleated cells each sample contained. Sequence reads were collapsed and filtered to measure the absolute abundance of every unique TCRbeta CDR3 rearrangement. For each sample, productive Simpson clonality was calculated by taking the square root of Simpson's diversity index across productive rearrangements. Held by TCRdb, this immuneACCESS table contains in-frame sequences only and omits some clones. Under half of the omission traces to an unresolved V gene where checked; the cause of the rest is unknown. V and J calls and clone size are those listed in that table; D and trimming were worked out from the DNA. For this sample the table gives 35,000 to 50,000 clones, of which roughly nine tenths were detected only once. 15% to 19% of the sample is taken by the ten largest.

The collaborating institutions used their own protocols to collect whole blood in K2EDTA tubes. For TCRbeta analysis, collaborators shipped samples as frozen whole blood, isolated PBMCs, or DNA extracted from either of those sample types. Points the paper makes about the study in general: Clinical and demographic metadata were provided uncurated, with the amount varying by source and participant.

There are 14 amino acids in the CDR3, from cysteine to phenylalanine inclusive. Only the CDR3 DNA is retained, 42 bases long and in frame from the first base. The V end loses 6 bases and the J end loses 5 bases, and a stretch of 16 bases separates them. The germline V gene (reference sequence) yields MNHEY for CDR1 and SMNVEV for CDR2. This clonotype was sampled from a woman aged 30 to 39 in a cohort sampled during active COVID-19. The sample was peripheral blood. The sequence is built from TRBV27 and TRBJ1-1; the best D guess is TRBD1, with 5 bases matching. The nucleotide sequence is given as TGTGCCAGCAGAGTGTTCGGGGAGGGGACTGAAGCTTTCTTT. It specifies CASRVFGEGTEAFF.